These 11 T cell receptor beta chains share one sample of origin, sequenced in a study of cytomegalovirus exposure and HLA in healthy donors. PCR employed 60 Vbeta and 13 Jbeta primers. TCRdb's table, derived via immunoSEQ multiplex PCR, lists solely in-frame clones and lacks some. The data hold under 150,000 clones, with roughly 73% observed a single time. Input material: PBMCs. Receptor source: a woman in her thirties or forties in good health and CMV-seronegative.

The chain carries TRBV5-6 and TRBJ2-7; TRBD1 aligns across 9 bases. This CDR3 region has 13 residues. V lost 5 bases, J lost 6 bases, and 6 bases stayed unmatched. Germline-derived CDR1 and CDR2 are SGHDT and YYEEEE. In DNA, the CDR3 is TGTGCCAGCAGGAGGTTACAGGGGGCCGAGCAGTACTTC. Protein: CASRRLQGAEQYF.

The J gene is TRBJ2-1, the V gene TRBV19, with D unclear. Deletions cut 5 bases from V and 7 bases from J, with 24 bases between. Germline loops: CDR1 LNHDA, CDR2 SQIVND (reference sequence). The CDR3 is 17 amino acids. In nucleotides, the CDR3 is TGTGCCAGTAGTTTAGTTCCGGTTAGAGACTTCTTAAATGAGCAGTTCTTC. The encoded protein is CASSLVPVRDFLNEQFF.

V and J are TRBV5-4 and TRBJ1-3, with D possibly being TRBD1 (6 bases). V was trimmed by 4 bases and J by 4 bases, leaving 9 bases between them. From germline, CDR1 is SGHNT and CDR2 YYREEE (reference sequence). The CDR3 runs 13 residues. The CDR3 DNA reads TGTGCCAGCAGCATCGGACAGGGAAACACCATATATTTT. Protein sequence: CASSIGQGNTIYF.

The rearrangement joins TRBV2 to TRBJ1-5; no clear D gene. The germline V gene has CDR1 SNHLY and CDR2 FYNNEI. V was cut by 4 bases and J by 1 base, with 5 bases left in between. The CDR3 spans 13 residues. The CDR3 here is CASSVQSNQPQHF. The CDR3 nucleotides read TGTGCCAGCAGTGTGCAGAGCAATCAGCCCCAGCATTTT. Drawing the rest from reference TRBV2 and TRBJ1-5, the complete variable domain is EPEVTQTPSHQVTQMGQEVILRCVPISNHLYFYWYRQILGQKVEFLVSFYNNEISEKSEIFDDQFSVERPDGSNFTLKIRSTKLEDSAMYFCASSVQSNQPQHFGDGTRLSIL.

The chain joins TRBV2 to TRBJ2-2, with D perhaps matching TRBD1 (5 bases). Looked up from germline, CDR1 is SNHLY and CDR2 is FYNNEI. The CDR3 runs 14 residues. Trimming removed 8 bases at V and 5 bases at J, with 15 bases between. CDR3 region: CASQPDSRTGELFF. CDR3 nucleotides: TGTGCCAGCCAACCTGACAGTCGTACCGGGGAGCTGTTTTTT.

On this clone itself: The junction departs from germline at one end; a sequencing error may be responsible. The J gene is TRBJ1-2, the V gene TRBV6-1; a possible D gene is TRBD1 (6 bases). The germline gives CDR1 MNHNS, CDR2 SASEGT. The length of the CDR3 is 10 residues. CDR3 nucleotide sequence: TGTGCCAGCAGAAACAGACGGACAGCCTTC. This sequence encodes CASRNRRTAF.

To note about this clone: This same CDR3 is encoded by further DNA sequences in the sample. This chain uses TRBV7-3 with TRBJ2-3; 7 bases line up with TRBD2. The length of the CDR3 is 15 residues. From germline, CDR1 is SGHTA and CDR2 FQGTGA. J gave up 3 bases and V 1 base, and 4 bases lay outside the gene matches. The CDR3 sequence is CASSLMGGGTDTQYF. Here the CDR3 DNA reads TGTGCCAGCAGCTTAATGGGCGGGGGAACAGATACGCAGTATTTT.

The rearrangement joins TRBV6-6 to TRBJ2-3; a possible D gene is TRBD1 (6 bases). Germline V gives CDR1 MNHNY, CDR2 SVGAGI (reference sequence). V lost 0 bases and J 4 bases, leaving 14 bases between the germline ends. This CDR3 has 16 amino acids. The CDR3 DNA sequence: TGTGCCAGCAGTTACTCTGCGTCAGGGGCGTCAGATACGCAGTATTTT. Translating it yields CASSYSASGASDTQYF.

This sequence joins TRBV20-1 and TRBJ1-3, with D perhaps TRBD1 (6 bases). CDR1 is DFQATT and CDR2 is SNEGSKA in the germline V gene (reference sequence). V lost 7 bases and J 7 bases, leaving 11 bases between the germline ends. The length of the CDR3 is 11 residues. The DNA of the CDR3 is TGCAGTGGAGGGAGGGGGAACACCATATATTTT. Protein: CSGGRGNTIYF.

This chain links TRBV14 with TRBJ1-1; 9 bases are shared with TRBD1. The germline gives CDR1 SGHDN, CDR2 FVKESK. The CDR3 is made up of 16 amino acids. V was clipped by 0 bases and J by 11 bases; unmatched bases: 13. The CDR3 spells CASSQDSSTGGRVAFF. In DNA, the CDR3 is TGTGCCAGCAGCCAAGATTCCTCGACAGGGGGAAGAGTCGCTTTCTTT.

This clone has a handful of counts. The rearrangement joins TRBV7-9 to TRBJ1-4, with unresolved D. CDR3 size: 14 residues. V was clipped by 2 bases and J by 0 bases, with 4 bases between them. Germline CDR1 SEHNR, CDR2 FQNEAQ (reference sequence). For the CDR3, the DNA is TGTGCCAGCAGCTTACAGGCAACTAATGAAAAACTGTTTTTT. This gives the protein CASSLQATNEKLFF.